This is a list of T cell receptor beta chains from one sample in a study of blood T cell repertoires in COVID-19. Sequenced by immunoSEQ multiplex PCR; TCRdb stores in-frame clones only, minus some. The data show over 150,000 clones, roughly 84% seen once. Sequenced input: peripheral blood. The receptor source for this set is a woman of 80 years or more with active or convalescent COVID-19. The CDR3 runs from the conserved cysteine through the conserved F or W. A D gene is named only where the DNA matches it firmly. For some rows the clone size is stated as once, few or many, or as a class when expanded; others skip it.

j_call d_call clone_size v_call cdr3_nt cdr3_aa
TRBJ2-7 TRBD2 - TRBV19 TGTGCCAGTAGTATAGATCCGGCTAGCGGGAGTAAGCAGTACTTC CASSIDPASGSKQYF
TRBJ2-1 TRBD2 - TRBV3-1/TRBV3-2 TGTGCCAGCAGCCAAGTAGCGGGAGCGGGTGAGCAGTTCTTC CASSQVAGAGEQFF
TRBJ1-2 - - TRBV6-5 TGTGCCAGCAGCAAGGACAGAAACTATGGCTACACCTTC CASSKDRNYGYTF
TRBJ2-3 TRBD1 - TRBV5-6 TGTGCCAGCAGCCGCAGGGGGCGCAGGAGCACAGATACGCAGTATTTT CASSRRGRRSTDTQYF
TRBJ1-1 - - TRBV5-1 TGCGCCAGCAGCTTGGATCCGGGTGGGACTGAAGCTTTCTTT CASSLDPGGTEAFF
TRBJ2-5 - - TRBV18 TGTGCCAGCTCACCGGGCAGTGAGACCCAGTACTTC CASSPGSETQYF
TRBJ1-1 TRBD1 - TRBV6-5 TGTGCCAGCAGTTACTCGACCGGGACAGGCCACTCTGAAGCTTTCTTT CASSYSTGTGHSEAFF
TRBJ2-3 TRBD2 - TRBV5-4 TGTGCCAGCAGCGGGGGGCGACCTACTAGCGGGACAGATACGCAGTATTTT CASSGGRPTSGTDTQYF
TRBJ1-2 - - TRBV5-1 TGCGCCAGCAGCTTGTCAGGGGAGGGGATCTATGGCTACACCTTC CASSLSGEGIYGYTF
TRBJ2-2 - - TRBV19 TGTGCCAGTAATCGGGGGTACACCGGGGAGCTGTTTTTT CASNRGYTGELFF
TRBJ2-5 TRBD2 - TRBV5-1 TGCGCCAGCAGCTGGCTAGCGGAAGAGACCCAGTACTTC CASSWLAEETQYF
TRBJ1-1 - few TRBV9 TGTGCCAGCAGCGTTGAACAGGGAAGGCCAAACACTGAAGCTTTCTTT CASSVEQGRPNTEAFF
TRBJ1-2 TRBD1 - TRBV15 TGTGCCACCAGCCCCACAGGGGACTATGGCTACACCTTC CATSPTGDYGYTF
TRBJ2-7 TRBD2 - TRBV4-2 TGTGCCAGCAGCCAAGGGGGGCTAGCGGGGACTACGGGGGCCTACGAGCAGTACTTC CASSQGGLAGTTGAYEQYF
TRBJ1-3 - - TRBV9 TGTGCCAGCAGCGACGAGTCCTCTGGAAACACCATATATTTT CASSDESSGNTIYF
TRBJ2-6 - - TRBV4-1 TGCGCCAGCAGTCGCTTAGAGGGGGCCAACGTCCTGACTTTC CASSRLEGANVLTF
TRBJ2-7 - - TRBV12-3/TRBV12-4 TGTGCCAGCAGTCCCAGGGTTTACGAGCAGTACTTC CASSPRVYEQYF
TRBJ2-1 - - TRBV5-1 TGCGCCAGCAGCTTGGTGGGGGGTGGCTCCTACAATGAGCAGTTCTTC CASSLVGGGSYNEQFF
TRBJ2-5 TRBD1 - TRBV5-1 TGCGCCAGCACACAGGGGATCGGCGAGACCCAGTACTTC CASTQGIGETQYF
TRBJ2-4 TRBD2 once TRBV5-1 TGCGCCAGCAGCTTGATAGCGGGGGGTGGTCAGGTCATTCAGTACTTC CASSLIAGGGQVIQYF
TRBJ2-3 - - TRBV3-1/TRBV3-2 TGTGCCAGCAGCCCCGGTAGTGGCGGAACGCAGTATTTT CASSPGSGGTQYF
TRBJ2-1 - - TRBV9 TGTGCCAGCAGCCTTCGGGAGTATCGGGCTGGTGAGCAGTTCTTC CASSLREYRAGEQFF
TRBJ1-3 - - TRBV9 TGTGCCAGCAGCGTAGGGCCCTTCTCTGGAAACACCATATATTTT CASSVGPFSGNTIYF
TRBJ2-3 - - TRBV5-1 TGCGCCAGCAGCTTGGTTGGCGGGATGGGCACAGATACGCAGTATTTT CASSLVGGMGTDTQYF
TRBJ1-2 TRBD1 - TRBV5-1 TGCGCCAGCAGCTTATACGGGACAGGGAATGGCTACACCTTC CASSLYGTGNGYTF
TRBJ1-2 - once TRBV7-6 TGTGCCAGCAGCTTGCGATCTGGGCGGGAGTATGGCTACACCTTC CASSLRSGREYGYTF
TRBJ1-5 TRBD1 - TRBV6-1 TGTGCCAGCAGTGACAACAGGGGGGTGGGCAATCAGCCCCAGCATTTT CASSDNRGVGNQPQHF
TRBJ2-5 - - TRBV3-1/TRBV3-2 TGTGCCAGCAGCCACTCACTAGCAGGGGAGACCCAGTACTTC CASSHSLAGETQYF
TRBJ1-6 TRBD1 - TRBV9 TGTGCCAGCAGCCAGACAGGGGGTAGTTCACCCCTCCACTTT CASSQTGGSSPLHF
TRBJ2-1 TRBD1 - TRBV24-1 TGTGCCACCAGTGATTCGAGGGGGGGACAGGGGAGGAATGAGCAGTTCTTC CATSDSRGGQGRNEQFF
TRBJ1-2 TRBD1 few TRBV7-9 TGTGCCAGCAGCCCCCGGAGCCGGGACAGGGGTAACTATGGCTACACCTTC CASSPRSRDRGNYGYTF
TRBJ1-3 - - TRBV29-1 TGCAGCGCCGGGTCCTCTGGAAACACCATATATTTT CSAGSSGNTIYF
TRBJ1-2 - once TRBV2 TGTGCCAGCAGGGAGGGATACTATGGCTACACCTTC CASREGYYGYTF
TRBJ2-1 - - TRBV3-1/TRBV3-2 TGTGCCAGCAGCCAATCGGGGGTGAATGAGCAGTTCTTC CASSQSGVNEQFF
TRBJ2-2 - - TRBV19 TGTGCCACCGGACTGGGGGCTGGAACCGGGGAGCTGTTTTTT CATGLGAGTGELFF
TRBJ1-5 - - TRBV7-2 TGTGCCAGCAGCTTAACTTCGGTTAGCAATCAGCCCCAGCATTTT CASSLTSVSNQPQHF
TRBJ2-1 - - TRBV24-1 TGTGCCACCAGTGATCCCAGGGCCCAGGGGTCCTACAATGAGCAGTTCTTC CATSDPRAQGSYNEQFF
TRBJ1-4 - few TRBV27 TGTGCCAGCAGTAATAGCCTCGCTGAAAAACTGTTTTTT CASSNSLAEKLFF
TRBJ2-7 TRBD1 - TRBV15 TGTGCCACCAGCCTCCGTAGGACAGGGGTAGACGAGCAGTACTTC CATSLRRTGVDEQYF
TRBJ1-6 TRBD1 - TRBV5-4 TGTGCCAGCAGCTTCCCGGGACAGCATAATTCACCCCTCCACTTT CASSFPGQHNSPLHF
TRBJ1-3 - - TRBV9 TGTGCCAGCAGCGTACTCCAGGGCTCTGGAAACACCATATATTTT CASSVLQGSGNTIYF
TRBJ2-2 TRBD2 - TRBV9 TGTGCCAGCGGCTCGAGCGGGAGTAGGGGCACCGGGGAGCTGTTTTTT CASGSSGSRGTGELFF
TRBJ1-1 TRBD1 - TRBV2 TGTGCCAGCAGCGCCGACAGGGGTCCTGAAGCTTTCTTT CASSADRGPEAFF
TRBJ1-2 - - TRBV5-1 TGCGCCAGCAGCTTGTTGGGAGGAGGCTACACCTTC CASSLLGGGYTF
TRBJ1-1 - - TRBV12-3/TRBV12-4 TGTGCCAGCACTCAGATTATAAACACTGAAGCTTTCTTT CASTQIINTEAFF
TRBJ1-2 - - TRBV28 TGTGCCAGCAGTTTAGGAGTGGGTAGTGTAGGCTACACCTTC CASSLGVGSVGYTF